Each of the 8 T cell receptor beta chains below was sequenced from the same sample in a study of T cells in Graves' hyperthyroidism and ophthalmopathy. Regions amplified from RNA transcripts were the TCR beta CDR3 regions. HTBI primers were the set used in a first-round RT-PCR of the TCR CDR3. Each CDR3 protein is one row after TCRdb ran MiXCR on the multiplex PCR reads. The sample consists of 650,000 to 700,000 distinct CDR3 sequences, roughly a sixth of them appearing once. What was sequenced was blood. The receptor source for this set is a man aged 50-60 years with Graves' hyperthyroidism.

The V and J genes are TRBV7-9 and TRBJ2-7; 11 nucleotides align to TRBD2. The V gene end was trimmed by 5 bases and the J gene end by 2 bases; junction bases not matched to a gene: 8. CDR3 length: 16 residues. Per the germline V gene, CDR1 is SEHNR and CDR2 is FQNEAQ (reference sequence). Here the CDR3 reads CASSPIGTSGTYEQYF. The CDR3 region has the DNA TGTGCCAGCAGCCCAATAGGGACTAGCGGTACCTACGAGCAGTACTTC.

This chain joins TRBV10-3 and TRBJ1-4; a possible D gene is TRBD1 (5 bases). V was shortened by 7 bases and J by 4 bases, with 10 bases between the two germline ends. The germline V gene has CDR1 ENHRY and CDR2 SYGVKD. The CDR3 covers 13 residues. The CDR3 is CAIKQGDNEKLFF. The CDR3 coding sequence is TGTGCCATCAAGCAGGGAGATAATGAAAAACTGTTTTTT.

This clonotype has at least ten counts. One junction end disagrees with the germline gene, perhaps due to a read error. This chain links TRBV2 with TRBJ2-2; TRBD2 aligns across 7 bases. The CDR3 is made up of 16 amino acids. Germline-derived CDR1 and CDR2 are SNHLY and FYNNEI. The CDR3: CASREEAGANTGELFF. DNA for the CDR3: TGTGCCAGCAGGGAAGAGGCGGGGGCGAACACCGGGGAGCTGTTTTTT. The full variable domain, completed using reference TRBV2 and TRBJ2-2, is EPEVTQTPSHQVTQMGQEVILRCVPISNHLYFYWYRQILGQKVEFLVSFYNNEISEKSEIFDDQFSVERPDGSNFTLKIRSTKLEDSAMYFCASREEAGANTGELFFGEGSRLTVL.

The CDR3 loop reads CASSPGQGFWEQYF. In DNA, the CDR3 is TGTGCCAGCAGCCCGGGACAGGGGTTTTGGGAGCAGTACTTC. The rearrangement links TRBV28 to TRBJ2-7; 10 bases line up with TRBD1. Germline V gene data show CDR1 as MDHEN and CDR2 as SYDVKM. V lost 6 bases to trimming and J lost 7 bases; unmatched junction nucleotides: 9. The CDR3 spans 14 residues.

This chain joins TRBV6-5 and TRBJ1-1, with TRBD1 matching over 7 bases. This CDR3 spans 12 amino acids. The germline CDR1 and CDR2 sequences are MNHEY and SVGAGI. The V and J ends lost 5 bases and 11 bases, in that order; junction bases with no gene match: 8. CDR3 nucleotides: TGTGCCAGCAGTCCACCGACAGGGTGGGCTTTCTTT. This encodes CASSPPTGWAFF.

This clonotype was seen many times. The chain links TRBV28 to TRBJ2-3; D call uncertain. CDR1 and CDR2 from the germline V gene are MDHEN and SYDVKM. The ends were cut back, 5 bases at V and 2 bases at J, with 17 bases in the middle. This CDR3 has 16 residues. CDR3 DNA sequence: TGTGCCAGCAGTCAGGCGACGGTTGATTCCACAGATACGCAGTATTTT. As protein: CASSQATVDSTDTQYF.

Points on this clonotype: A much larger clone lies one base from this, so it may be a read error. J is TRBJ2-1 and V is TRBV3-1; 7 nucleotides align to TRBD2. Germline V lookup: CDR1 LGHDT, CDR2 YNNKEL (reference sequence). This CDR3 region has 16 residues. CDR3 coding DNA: TGTGCCAGCAGCACCCGTCTAGCGGAGTCCTACGATGAGCAGTTCTTC. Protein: CASSTRLAESYDEQFF.

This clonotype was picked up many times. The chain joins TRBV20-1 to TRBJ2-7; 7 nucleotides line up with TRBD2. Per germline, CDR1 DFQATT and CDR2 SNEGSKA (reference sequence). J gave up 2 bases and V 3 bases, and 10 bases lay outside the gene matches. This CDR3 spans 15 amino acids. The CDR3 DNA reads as TGCAGTGCTAGGGTCGTAATAGCGGGTCCCTACGAGCAGTACTTC. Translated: CSARVVIAGPYEQYF.